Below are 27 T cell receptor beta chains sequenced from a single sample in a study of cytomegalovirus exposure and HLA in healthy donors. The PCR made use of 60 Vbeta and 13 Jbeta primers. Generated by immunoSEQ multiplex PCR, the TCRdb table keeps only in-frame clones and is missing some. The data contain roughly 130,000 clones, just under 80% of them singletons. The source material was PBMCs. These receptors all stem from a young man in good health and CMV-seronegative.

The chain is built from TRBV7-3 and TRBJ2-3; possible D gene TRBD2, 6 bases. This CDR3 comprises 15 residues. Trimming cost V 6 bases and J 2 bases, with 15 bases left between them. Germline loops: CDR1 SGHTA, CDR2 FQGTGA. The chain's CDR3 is CASSPGGGYTDTQYF. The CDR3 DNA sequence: TGTGCCAGCAGTCCAGGCGGAGGGTACACAGATACGCAGTATTTT.

The CDR3 nucleotides are TGTGCCAGCGGCAGGACAGGGATTAATTCACCCCTCCACTTT. Protein: CASGRTGINSPLHF. This chain uses TRBV6-5 with TRBJ1-6; 8 bases map to TRBD1. V lost 8 bases, J lost 6 bases, and 6 bases stayed unmatched. Germline V gene lookup returns CDR1 MNHEY and CDR2 SVGAGI. CDR3 length: 14 residues.

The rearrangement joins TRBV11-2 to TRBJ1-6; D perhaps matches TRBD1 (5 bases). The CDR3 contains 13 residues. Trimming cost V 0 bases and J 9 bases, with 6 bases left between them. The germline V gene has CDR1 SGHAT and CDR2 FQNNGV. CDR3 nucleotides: TGTGCCAGCAGCTTAGACAGGGTTTCACCCCTCCACTTT. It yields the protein CASSLDRVSPLHF.

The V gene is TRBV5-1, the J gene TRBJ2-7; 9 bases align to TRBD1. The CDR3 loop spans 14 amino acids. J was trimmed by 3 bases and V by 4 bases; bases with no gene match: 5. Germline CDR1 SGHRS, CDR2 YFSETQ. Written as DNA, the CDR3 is TGCGCCAGCAGCCGAACGGGACAGGGCTACGAGCAGTACTTC. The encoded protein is CASSRTGQGYEQYF.

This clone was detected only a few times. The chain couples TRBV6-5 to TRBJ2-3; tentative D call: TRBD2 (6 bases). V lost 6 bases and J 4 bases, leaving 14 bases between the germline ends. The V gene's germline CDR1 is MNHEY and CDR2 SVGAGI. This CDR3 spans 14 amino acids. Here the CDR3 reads CASRLRGYSDTQYF. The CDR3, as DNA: TGTGCCAGCAGGCTGCGGGGATACTCAGATACGCAGTATTTT.

DNA for the CDR3: TGTGCCAGCTCACCACTGGAGACAGGGATGAACACTGAAGCTTTCTTT. Translating gives CASSPLETGMNTEAFF. This rearrangement joins TRBV18 to TRBJ1-1; 7 positions match TRBD1. There are 16 residues in the CDR3. With V trimmed by 1 base and J by 0 bases, 5 bases remained unmatched. Germline-derived CDR1 and CDR2 are KGHSH and LQKENI.

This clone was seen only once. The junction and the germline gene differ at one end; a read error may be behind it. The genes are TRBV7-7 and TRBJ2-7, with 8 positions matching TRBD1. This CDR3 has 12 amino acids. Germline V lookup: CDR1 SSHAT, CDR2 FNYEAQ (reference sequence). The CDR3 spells CASSSTGGEQYF. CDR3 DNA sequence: TGTGCTAGCAGCTCCACAGGGGGCGAGCAGTACTTC.

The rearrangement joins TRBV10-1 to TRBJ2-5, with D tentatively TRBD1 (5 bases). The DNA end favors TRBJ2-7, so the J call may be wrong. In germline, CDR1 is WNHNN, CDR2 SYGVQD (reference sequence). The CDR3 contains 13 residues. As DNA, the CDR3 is TGCGCCAGCAGTTGTGGACACTACTACGAGCAGTACTTC. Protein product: CASSCGHYYEQYF.

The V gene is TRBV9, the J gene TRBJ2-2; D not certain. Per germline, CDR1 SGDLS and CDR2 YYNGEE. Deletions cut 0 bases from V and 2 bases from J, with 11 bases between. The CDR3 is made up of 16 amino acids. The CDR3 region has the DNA TGTGCCAGCAGCGTAGAGGCAGGCGTAAACACCGGGGAGCTGTTTTTT. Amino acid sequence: CASSVEAGVNTGELFF.

The chain's CDR3 is CASSRGLAGVSTDTQYF. CDR3 in DNA: TGCGCCAGCAGCCGGGGACTAGCGGGGGTTAGCACAGATACGCAGTATTTT. This chain joins TRBV4-1 and TRBJ2-3, with TRBD2 matching 14 bases. From germline, CDR1 is MGHRA and CDR2 YSYEKL. V shed 4 bases, J shed 0 bases, and the junction held 3 bases outside the gene matches. The CDR3 runs 17 residues.

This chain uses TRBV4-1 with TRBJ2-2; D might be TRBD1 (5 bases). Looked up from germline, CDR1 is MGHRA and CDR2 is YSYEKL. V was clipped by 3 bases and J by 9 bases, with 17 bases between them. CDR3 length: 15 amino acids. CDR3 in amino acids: CASSHPGRVIRELFF. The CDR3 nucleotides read TGCGCCAGCAGCCACCCTGGCAGGGTGATCCGGGAGCTGTTTTTT.

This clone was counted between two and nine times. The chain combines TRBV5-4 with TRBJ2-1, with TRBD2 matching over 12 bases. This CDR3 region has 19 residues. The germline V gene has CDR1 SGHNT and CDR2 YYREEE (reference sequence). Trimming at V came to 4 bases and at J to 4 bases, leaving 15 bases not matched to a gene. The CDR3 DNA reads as TGTGCCAGCAGCAGCGGACTAGCGGGGCCACCGGCTTGGTACAATGAGCAGTTCTTC. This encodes CASSSGLAGPPAWYNEQFF. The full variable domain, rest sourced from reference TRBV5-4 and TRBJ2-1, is ETGVTQSPTHLIKTRGQQVTLRCSSQSGHNTVSWYQQALGQGPQFIFQYYREEENGRGNFPPRFSGLQFPNYSSELNVNALELDDSALYLCASSSGLAGPPAWYNEQFFGPGTRLTVL.

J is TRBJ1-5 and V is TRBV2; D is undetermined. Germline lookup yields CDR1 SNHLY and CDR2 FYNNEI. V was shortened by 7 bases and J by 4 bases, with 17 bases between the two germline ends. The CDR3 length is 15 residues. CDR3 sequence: CASKRESGENQPQHF. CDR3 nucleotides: TGTGCCAGCAAAAGGGAGTCGGGTGAAAATCAGCCCCAGCATTTT. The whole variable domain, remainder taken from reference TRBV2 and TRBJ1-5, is EPEVTQTPSHQVTQMGQEVILRCVPISNHLYFYWYRQILGQKVEFLVSFYNNEISEKSEIFDDQFSVERPDGSNFTLKIRSTKLEDSAMYFCASKRESGENQPQHFGDGTRLSIL.

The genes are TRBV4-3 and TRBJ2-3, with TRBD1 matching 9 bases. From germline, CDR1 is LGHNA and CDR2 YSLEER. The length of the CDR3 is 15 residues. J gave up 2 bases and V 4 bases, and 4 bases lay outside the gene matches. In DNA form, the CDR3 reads TGCGCCAGCAGCCCCGGACAGGGGATCACAGATACGCAGTATTTT. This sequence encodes CASSPGQGITDTQYF.

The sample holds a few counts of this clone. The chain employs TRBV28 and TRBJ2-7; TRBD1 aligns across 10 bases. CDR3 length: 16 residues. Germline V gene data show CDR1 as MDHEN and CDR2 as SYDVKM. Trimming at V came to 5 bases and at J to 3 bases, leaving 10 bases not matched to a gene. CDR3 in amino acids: CASSKGQGFEGYEQYF. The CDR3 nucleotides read TGTGCCAGCAGTAAGGGACAGGGGTTCGAGGGCTACGAGCAGTACTTC.

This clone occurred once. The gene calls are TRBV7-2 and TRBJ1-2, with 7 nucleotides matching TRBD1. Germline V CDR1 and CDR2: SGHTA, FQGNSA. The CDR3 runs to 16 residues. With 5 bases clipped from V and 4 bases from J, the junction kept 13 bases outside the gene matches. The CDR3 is CASSPLLQGTGYGYTF. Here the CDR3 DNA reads TGTGCCAGCAGCCCGCTACTACAGGGGACGGGCTATGGCTACACCTTC.

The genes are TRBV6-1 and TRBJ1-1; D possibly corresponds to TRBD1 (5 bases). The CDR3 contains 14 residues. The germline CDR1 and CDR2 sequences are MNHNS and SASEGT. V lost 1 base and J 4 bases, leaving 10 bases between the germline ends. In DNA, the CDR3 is TGTGCCAGCAGTGAAGTAGGACACCTCACTGAAGCTTTCTTT. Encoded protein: CASSEVGHLTEAFF.

CDR3 in amino acids: CASSYSFKRGVETQYF. As DNA, the CDR3 is TGTGCCAGCAGTTACTCGTTTAAGCGGGGGGTGGAGACCCAGTACTTC. V and J are TRBV6-5 and TRBJ2-5, with 9 bases identical to TRBD2. V shed 0 bases, J shed 5 bases, and the junction held 7 bases outside the gene matches. The CDR3 totals 16 residues. Germline lookup yields CDR1 MNHEY and CDR2 SVGAGI.

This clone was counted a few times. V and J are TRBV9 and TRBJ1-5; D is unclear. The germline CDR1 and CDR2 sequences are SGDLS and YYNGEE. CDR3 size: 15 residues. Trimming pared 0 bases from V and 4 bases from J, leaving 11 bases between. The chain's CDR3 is CASSVEGGPNQPQHF. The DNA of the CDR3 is TGTGCCAGCAGCGTAGAAGGAGGGCCAAATCAGCCCCAGCATTTT.

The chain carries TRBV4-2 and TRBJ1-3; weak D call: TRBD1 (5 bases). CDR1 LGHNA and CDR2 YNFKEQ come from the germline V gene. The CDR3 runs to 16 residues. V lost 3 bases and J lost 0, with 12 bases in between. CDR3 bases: TGTGCCAGCAGCCAGGAACAGGCCCGCTCTGGAAACACCATATATTTT. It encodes CASSQEQARSGNTIYF.

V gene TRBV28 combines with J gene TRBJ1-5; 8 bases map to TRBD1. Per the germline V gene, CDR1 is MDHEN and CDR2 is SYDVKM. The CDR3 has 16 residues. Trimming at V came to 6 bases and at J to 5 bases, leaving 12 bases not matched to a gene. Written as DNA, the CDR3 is TGTGCCAGCAGAGCACCCCAGGGGGCGGTGGATCAGCCCCAGCATTTT. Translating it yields CASRAPQGAVDQPQHF.

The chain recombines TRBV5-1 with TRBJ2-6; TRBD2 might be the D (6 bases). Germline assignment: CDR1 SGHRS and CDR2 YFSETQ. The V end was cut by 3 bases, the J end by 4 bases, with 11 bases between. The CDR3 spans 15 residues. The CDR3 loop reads CASSSGVVGANVLTF. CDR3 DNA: TGCGCCAGCAGCTCGGGGGTGGTGGGGGCCAACGTCCTGACTTTC.

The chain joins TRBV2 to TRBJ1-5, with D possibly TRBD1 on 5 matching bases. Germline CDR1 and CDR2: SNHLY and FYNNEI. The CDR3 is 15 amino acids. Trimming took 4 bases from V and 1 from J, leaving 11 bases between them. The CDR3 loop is CASSGWGVSNQPQHF. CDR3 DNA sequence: TGTGCCAGCAGTGGGTGGGGGGTCAGCAATCAGCCCCAGCATTTT.

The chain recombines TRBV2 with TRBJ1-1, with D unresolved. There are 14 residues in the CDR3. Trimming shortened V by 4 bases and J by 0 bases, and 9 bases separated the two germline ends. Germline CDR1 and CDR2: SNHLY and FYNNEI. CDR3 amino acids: CASSVGVMNTEAFF. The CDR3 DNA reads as TGTGCCAGCAGTGTCGGGGTCATGAACACTGAAGCTTTCTTT.

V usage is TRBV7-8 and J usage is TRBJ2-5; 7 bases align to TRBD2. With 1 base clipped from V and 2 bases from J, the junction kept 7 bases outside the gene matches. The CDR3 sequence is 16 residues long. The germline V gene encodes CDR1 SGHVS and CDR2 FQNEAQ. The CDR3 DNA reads TGTGCCAGCAGCTTAGGGGCTAGCGGAACACAAGAGACCCAGTACTTC. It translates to CASSLGASGTQETQYF. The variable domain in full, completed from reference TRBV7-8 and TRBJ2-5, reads GAGVSQSPRYKVAKRGQDVALRCDPISGHVSLFWYQQALGQGPEFLTYFQNEAQLDKSGLPSDRFFAERPEGSVSTLKIQRTQQEDSAVYLCASSLGASGTQETQYFGPGTRLLVL.

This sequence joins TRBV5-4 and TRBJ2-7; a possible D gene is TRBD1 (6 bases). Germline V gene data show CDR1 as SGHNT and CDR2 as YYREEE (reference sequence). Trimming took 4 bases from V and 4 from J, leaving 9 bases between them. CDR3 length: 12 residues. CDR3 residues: CASSRDTYEQYF. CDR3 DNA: TGTGCCAGCAGCAGGGACACTTACGAGCAGTACTTC. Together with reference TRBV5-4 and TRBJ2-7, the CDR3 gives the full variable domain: ETGVTQSPTHLIKTRGQQVTLRCSSQSGHNTVSWYQQALGQGPQFIFQYYREEENGRGNFPPRFSGLQFPNYSSELNVNALELDDSALYLCASSRDTYEQYFGPGTRLTVT.

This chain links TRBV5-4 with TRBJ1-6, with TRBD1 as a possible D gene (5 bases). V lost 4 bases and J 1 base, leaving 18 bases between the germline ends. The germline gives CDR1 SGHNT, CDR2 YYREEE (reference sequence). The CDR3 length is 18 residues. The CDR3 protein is CASSPRTGEGSYNSPLHF. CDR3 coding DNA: TGTGCCAGCAGCCCGAGAACAGGAGAAGGTTCCTATAATTCACCCCTCCACTTT. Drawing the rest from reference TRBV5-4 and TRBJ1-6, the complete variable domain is ETGVTQSPTHLIKTRGQQVTLRCSSQSGHNTVSWYQQALGQGPQFIFQYYREEENGRGNFPPRFSGLQFPNYSSELNVNALELDDSALYLCASSPRTGEGSYNSPLHFGNGTRLTVT.